Included here is one T cell receptor beta chain sequence, with context. Its cognate antigen has yet to be identified. No much larger clonotype is one base removed from it; base qualities were not supplied. The data are from a study of graft-versus-host responses after intestinal transplantation (dated by TCRdb to the early 2020s). Study-level background: Multivisceral, liver-intestinal, or isolated intestinal transplants were received by the recipients. A peak of at least 4% donor T cells among recipient peripheral blood mononuclear cells was the definition used for donor T cell macrochimerism. Rather than going through the commercial service, samples from three later patients were sequenced in-house on an Illumina MiSeq and processed with MiXCR. After intestinal transplantation, graft-versus-host and host-versus-graft alloreactive T cell clones were followed in the graft, circulation and bone marrow using bulk TCR-beta CDR3 sequencing. The cohort enrolled 24 intestinal transplant recipients including one retransplant, and a few patients lacking pretransplant specimens were excluded. Anti-thymocyte globulin induction was given to all recipients, followed by maintenance tacrolimus and steroids for approximately three years. Alloreactive clones were identified by sequencing pre-transplant mixed lymphocyte reaction products and comparing these products with unstimulated pre-transplant donor and recipient T cells. Paper-wide results and their limitations: The conclusions were limited by the relatively low number and heterogeneity of the intestinal transplant patients. High GvH to HvG T cell clonal ratios were observed in the allografts of patients with donor T cell macrochimerism. GvH clones were detected in recipient bone marrow, and some of these GvH clones were observed earlier in ileal mucosa or blood, consistent with an intestinal mucosal origin. Early after transplant, peak levels of circulating GvH clones were associated with declines in HvG clones.

Library construction relied on the immunoSEQ multiplex PCR assay. For most patients, genomic DNA was isolated using the Qiagen DNeasy Blood and Tissue Kit and was shipped frozen to Adaptive Biotechnologies for TCR sequencing. Adaptive Biotechnologies carried out high-throughput TCR-beta CDR3 sequencing of genomic DNA for most patients. The authors' pipeline ran thus. Adaptive's ImmunoSEQ software was the source of the TCR sequencing data for about 18 patients, while three other patients were processed with MiXCR and VDJtools. CD4 versus CD8 sorting errors were corrected by removing sequences found in both subsets at a frequency ratio below 5:1. CDR3 nucleotide sequences shared between donor and recipient were removed because the origin of such sequences could not be assigned. To be classed as alloreactive, a clone needed at least 2-fold expansion over unstimulated cells and a minimum CFSE-low frequency of 0.002% (template counts) or 0.001% (read counts). Mappable clones were those detected in sequenced pre-transplant spleen, lymph node, or MLR CFSE-low populations of the donor or recipient. Cumulative frequency of alloreactive clones was calculated as a percentage of all sequences weighted by copy number. TCRdb obtained this table from immuneACCESS and retained in-frame rearrangements with V and J assigned. These tables miss some clones; where compared with another copy, unresolved V genes account for less than half of the shortfall, and the remainder is unexplained. The D gene and trimming were derived from the DNA, and the V and J assignments and clone size from that table. For this sample the table gives 78,000 or so clones, of which about nine tenths were detected only once. The ten largest make up around 7.8% of the sample.

The CDR3 sequence holds 15 residues, the cysteine and phenylalanine included. CDR3 DNA is the only sequence kept; it has 45 bases, read in frame from the first base. According to the germline V gene (reference sequence), CDR1 reads SEHNR and CDR2 reads FQNEAQ. Unmatched junction bases come to 6, with V trimmed by 3 bases and J by 6 bases. In the paper's terms, the time point label means: cells obtained before transplantation from donor or recipient. CD3+CD4+ and CD3+CD8+ populations were FACS-sorted from unstimulated pre-transplant donor and recipient cells taken from spleen or lymph nodes. This material consisted of unstimulated CD8+ T cells sorted from spleen or lymph node cells, taken before transplant. The sequence was collected from a human donor who was the organ donor for an intestinal transplant. The V and J segments used are TRBV7-9 and TRBJ2-1; 9 junctional bases match TRBD1. Read as DNA, the sequence is TGTGCCAGCAGCTTGGACAGGGGAATCTCCAATGAGCAGTTCTTC. Its product reads: CASSLDRGISNEQFF.